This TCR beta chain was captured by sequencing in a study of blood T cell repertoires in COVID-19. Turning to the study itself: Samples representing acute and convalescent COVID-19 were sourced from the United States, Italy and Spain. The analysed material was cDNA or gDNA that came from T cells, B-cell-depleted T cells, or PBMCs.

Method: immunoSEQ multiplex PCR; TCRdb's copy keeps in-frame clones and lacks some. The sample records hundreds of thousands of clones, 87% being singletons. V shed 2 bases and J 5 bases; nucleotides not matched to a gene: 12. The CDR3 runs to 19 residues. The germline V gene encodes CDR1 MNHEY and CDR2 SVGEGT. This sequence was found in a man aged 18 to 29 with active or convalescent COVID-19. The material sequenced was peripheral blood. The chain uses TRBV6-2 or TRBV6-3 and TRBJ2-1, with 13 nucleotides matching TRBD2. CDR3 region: CASSYPGLAGAQSDNEQFF. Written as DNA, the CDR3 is TGTGCCAGCAGTTACCCCGGACTAGCGGGGGCACAAAGCGACAATGAGCAGTTCTTC.